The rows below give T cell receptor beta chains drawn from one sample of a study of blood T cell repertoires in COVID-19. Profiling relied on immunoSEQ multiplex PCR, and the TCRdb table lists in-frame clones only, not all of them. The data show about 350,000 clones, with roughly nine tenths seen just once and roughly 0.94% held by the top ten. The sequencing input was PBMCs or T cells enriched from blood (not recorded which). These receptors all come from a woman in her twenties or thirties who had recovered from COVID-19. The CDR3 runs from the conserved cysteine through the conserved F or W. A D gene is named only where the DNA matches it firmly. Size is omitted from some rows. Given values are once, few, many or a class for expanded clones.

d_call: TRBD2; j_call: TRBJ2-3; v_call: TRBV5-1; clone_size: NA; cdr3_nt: TGCGCCAGCAGCTTGAGGACTAGTGACACAGATACGCAGTATTTT; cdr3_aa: CASSLRTSDTDTQYF
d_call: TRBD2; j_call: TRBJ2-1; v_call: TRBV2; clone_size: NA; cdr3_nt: TGTGCCAGCAGGTTCGTGGCGGGGGGGAGAAATGAGCAGTTCTTC; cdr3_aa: CASRFVAGGRNEQFF
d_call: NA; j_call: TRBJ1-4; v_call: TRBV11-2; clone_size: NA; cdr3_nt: TGTGCCAGCAGCTTAGGTGGACAGAAGTCCAATGAAAAACTGTTTTTT; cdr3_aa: CASSLGGQKSNEKLFF
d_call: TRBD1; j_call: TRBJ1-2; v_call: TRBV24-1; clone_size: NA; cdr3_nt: TGTGCCACCAGCCCTAAAGGGGGACAGGCCACGAGGGGCTACACCTTC; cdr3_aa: CATSPKGGQATRGYTF
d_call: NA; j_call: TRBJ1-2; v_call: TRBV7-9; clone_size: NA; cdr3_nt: TGTGCCAGCAGCTTCGTCGAGAGAGGCTACACCTTC; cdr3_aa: CASSFVERGYTF
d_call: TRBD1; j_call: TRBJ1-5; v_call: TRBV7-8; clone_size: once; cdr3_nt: TGTGCCAGCAGCTCAGGGACAGACTACAATCAGCCCCAGCATTTT; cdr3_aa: CASSSGTDYNQPQHF
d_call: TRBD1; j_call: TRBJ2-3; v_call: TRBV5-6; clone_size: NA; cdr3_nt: TGTGCCAGCAGCTTGGTGGGACAGGTTTCAGATACGCAGTATTTT; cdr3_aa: CASSLVGQVSDTQYF
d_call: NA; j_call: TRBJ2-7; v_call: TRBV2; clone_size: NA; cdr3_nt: TGTGCCAGCAGTGGGAGCCTGAGCTCCTACGAGCAGTACTTC; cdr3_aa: CASSGSLSSYEQYF
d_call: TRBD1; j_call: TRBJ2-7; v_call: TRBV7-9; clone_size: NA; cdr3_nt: TGTGCCAGCAGCAACCGGGACAGAAGCTACGAGCAGTACTTC; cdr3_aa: CASSNRDRSYEQYF
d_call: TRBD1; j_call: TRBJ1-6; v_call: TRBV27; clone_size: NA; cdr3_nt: TGTGCCAGCAGTTTAGGGCCGGGACAGCTCAATTCACCCCTCCACTTT; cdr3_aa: CASSLGPGQLNSPLHF
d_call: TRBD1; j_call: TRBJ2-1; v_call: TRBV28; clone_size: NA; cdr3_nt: TGTGCCAGCAGTCCCAGGACAGGGGTCAACAATGAGCAGTTCTTC; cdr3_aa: CASSPRTGVNNEQFF
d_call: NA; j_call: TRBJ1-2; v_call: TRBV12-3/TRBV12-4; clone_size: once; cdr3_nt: TGTGCCAGCAGTTTACAGGGCCTTGATGGCTACACCTTC; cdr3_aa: CASSLQGLDGYTF
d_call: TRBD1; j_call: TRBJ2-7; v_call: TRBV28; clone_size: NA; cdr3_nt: TGTGCCAGCAGTTTAGGGGGACAGGGGGCCTACGAGCAGTACTTC; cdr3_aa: CASSLGGQGAYEQYF
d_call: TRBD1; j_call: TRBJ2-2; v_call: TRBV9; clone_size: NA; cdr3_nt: TGTGCCAGCAGGAAGAGGGGACAGGGATTAGAATCCGGGGAGCTGTTTTTT; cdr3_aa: CASRKRGQGLESGELFF
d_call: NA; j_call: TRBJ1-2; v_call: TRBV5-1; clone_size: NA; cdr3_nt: TGCGCCAGCGGGGAGGGAAACTATGGCTACACCTTC; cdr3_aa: CASGEGNYGYTF
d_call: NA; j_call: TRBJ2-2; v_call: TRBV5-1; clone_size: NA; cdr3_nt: TGCGCCAGCAAATACAGGGACGCGAACACCGGGGAGCTGTTTTTT; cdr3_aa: CASKYRDANTGELFF